The rows below give T cell receptor beta chains drawn from one sample of a study of long-term antiretroviral therapy in people with HIV. The repertoire was sequenced with immunoSEQ multiplex PCR; TCRdb's copy has only in-frame clones and lacks some. Among almost 25,000 clones listed, around 83% were seen once. The specimen was unsorted PBMCs, collected 3 years after starting antiretroviral therapy. These receptors came from a man between 45 and 60 years old with HIV. The CDR3 runs from the conserved cysteine through the conserved F or W. The D gene is left open where the match is weak. Clone size is not always given. Where it is, it says once, few, many or a class for expanded clones.

v_gene,abundance,d_gene,j_gene,CDR3aa,CDR3nt
TRBV5-1,.,.,TRBJ1-5,CASSLYFNQPQHF,TGCGCCAGCAGCTTGTATTTCAATCAGCCCCAGCATTTT
TRBV28,.,.,TRBJ2-7,CASSPPSYEQYF,TGTGCCAGCAGCCCCCCCTCTTACGAGCAGTACTTC
TRBV4-3,.,TRBD2,TRBJ2-2,CASSQDVDSGGHTGELFF,TGCGCCAGCAGCCAAGATGTCGATAGCGGGGGGCACACCGGGGAGCTGTTTTTT
TRBV10-2,.,.,TRBJ2-7,CARRPGDSYEQYF,TGCGCCAGGAGGCCTGGGGACTCCTACGAGCAGTACTTC
TRBV6-5,.,.,TRBJ1-6,CASSYWRGGLHF,TGTGCCAGCAGTTACTGGAGGGGTGGGCTCCACTTT
TRBV5-1,.,TRBD2,TRBJ2-1,CASSFGGTSGYNEQFF,TGCGCCAGCAGCTTCGGGGGGACTAGCGGGTACAATGAGCAGTTCTTC
TRBV6-1,once,.,TRBJ1-5,CASLGPVERGQPQHF,TGTGCCAGCCTAGGTCCGGTCGAACGGGGTCAGCCCCAGCATTTT
TRBV6-5,.,TRBD1,TRBJ2-2,CASTRQGIGTGELFF,TGTGCCAGCACCCGACAGGGGATTGGCACCGGGGAGCTGTTTTTT
TRBV28,.,TRBD1,TRBJ1-2,CASSLKTGWYYGYTF,TGTGCCAGCAGTCTCAAGACAGGGTGGTACTATGGCTACACCTTC
TRBV7-2,.,.,TRBJ2-1,CASSQVAATGEQFF,TGTGCCAGCAGCCAGGTAGCGGCCACGGGTGAGCAGTTCTTC
TRBV15,few,TRBD2,TRBJ2-4,CATSRESRLAGVGRAKNIQYF,TGTGCCACCAGCAGAGAGTCCCGACTAGCGGGTGTGGGGCGGGCCAAAAACATTCAGTACTTC
TRBV27,few,.,TRBJ2-7,CASSLSGPYEQYF,TGTGCCAGCAGTTTATCCGGGCCCTACGAGCAGTACTTC
TRBV7-9,.,.,TRBJ1-2,CASSGGTGGSDGYTF,TGTGCCAGCAGCGGAGGGACGGGCGGAAGTGATGGCTACACCTTC